This T cell receptor (beta chain) is drawn from a study of a mutant IDH1 vaccine in newly diagnosed glioma (dated by TCRdb to 2020 to 2023). Looking at the study overall: Across visits V03 through V10, patients got a total of eight vaccinations, given in weeks 1, 3, 5, 7, 11, 15, 19 and 23. Vaccination began 4-6 weeks after radiotherapy alone, or alongside temozolomide cycles in the chemotherapy-containing groups. Six visits were used for peripheral blood collection: V03 (baseline), V05, V07, V10, V12 and V13. Before enrollment, most patients had been given radiochemotherapy with temozolomide as standard therapy, while the rest had received either radiotherapy alone or temozolomide alone. Longitudinal TCRB deep sequencing was performed for some 25 treated patients wherever samples were available for exploratory analyses. Of the approximately 35 treated patients, 62.5% were male and roughly 38% were female, and a mean age of 40.4 years was recorded.

V was cut back by 7 bases and J by 0 bases, leaving a gap of 13 bases between them. From the cysteine through the phenylalanine, the CDR3 covers 15 amino acids. Only the CDR3 region is kept as DNA, spanning 45 bases read in frame from base 1. CDR1 SNHLY and CDR2 FYNNEI are derived from the germline V gene. The paper as a whole reports these results and caveats: The authors noted that analyses of patient blood samples could not be reproduced because of sample limitations. Pseudoprogression seemed to be unrelated to changes in the top peripheral T cell clonotypes found by TCRB sequencing. Selection of PBMC samples for TCRB deep sequencing was based on availability. Immune responses induced by the vaccine were seen in roughly 95% of patients across multiple MHC alleles.

To prepare the library, the immunoSEQ multiplex PCR assay was applied. The hsTCRB Kit was used according to the manufacturer's protocol to amplify rearranged TCR beta chain sequences. TCRB libraries were sequenced on an Illumina MiSeq. Concerning the study's data processing: The proprietary platform of the kit vendor was used for demultiplexing, trimming and gene mapping. The clones in this table, taken by TCRdb from immuneACCESS, are in-frame only. Not every clone is retained; where verified, under half of the shortfall comes from an unresolved V gene, and the cause of the rest is unknown. That table furnishes V, J and clone size, whereas the DNA furnished D and trimming. Present in this sample are about 38,000 clones, approximately 80% of which were seen just once. The ten largest clones represent around 6% of the sample. In light of the paper, this sample's time point label describes: week 5, during vaccination. Every vaccine dose consisted of 300 ug of a 20-mer mutant IDH1 peptide in Montanide, administered subcutaneously together with topical imiquimod. Newly diagnosed WHO grade 3 or 4 IDH1-mutant astrocytomas showing loss of nuclear ATRX were present in the donors. The samples were drawn from NOA16, a multicentre, single-arm, open-label phase I trial in Germany that tested a mutant IDH1 peptide vaccine in humans for the first time. The DNeasy Blood and Tissue Kit was used to extract genomic DNA from EDTA blood for TCRB sequencing.

With regard to this clone: Its antigen is unknown. No base quality information exists; no much larger clone differs at one position.

The material was PBMCs, obtained from a glioma patient whose treatment included an IDH1 peptide vaccine. The receptor's source is a man in his forties with glioma. The chain uses TRBV2 and TRBJ1-3; no D gene call is confident. The CDR3 region reads CASMRNGLSGNTIYF. The nucleotides are TGTGCCAGCATGCGAAACGGCCTCTCTGGAAACACCATATATTTT.